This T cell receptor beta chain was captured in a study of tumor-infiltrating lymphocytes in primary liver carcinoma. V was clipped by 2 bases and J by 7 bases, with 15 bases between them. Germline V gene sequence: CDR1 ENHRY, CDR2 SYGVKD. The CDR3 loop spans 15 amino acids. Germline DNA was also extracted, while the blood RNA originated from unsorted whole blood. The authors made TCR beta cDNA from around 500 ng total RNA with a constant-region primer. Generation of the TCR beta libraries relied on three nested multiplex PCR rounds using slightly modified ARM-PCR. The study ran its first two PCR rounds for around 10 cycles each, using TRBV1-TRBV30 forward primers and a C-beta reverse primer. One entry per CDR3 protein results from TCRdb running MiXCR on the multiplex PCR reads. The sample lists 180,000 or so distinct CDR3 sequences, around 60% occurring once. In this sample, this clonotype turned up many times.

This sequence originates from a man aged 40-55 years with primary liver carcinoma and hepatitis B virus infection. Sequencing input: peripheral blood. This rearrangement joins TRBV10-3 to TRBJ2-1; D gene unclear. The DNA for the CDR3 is TGTGCCATCAGTGAGGGGGAAATGACACGGAATGAGCAGTTCTTC. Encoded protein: CAISEGEMTRNEQFF.